Given below is one T cell receptor (beta chain) in context. The entry originates in a study of OX40 agonist ivuxolimab in advanced cancers. Study as a whole: Males comprised approximately 84% of the group, whose mean age was approximately 60 years (range roughly 23 to 90).

The repertoire was sequenced with immunoSEQ multiplex PCR; TCRdb's copy has only in-frame clones and lacks some. This sample yields 45,000 to 50,000 clones, of which more than 80% are seen a single time; 12% belongs to the top ten. V lost 5 bases and J 3 bases, leaving 22 bases between the germline ends. The CDR3 consists of 17 residues. CDR1 and CDR2 (germline): SGHTA, FQGTGA. Sequenced material: CD4+ or CD8+ T cells sorted from blood, taken in a trial of the OX40 agonist ivuxolimab. The sequence came from an adult with an advanced solid tumor such as melanoma, head and neck, liver or kidney cancer. The chain carries TRBV7-3 and TRBJ1-2; D might be TRBD1 (6 bases). The chain's CDR3 is CASSTTPRDTMYYGYTF. The CDR3, as DNA: TGTGCCAGCAGCACCACCCCCCGGGACACGATGTACTATGGCTACACCTTC.